The clone carrying this TCR beta chain was counted only a few times. As handled by the study authors: Cell counts per sample came from amplifying reference gene primers. The repertoire was sequenced with immunoSEQ multiplex PCR; TCRdb's copy has only in-frame clones and lacks some. V and J calls and clone size are copied from that table; D and trimming were computed from the DNA. The sample lists nearly 100,000 clones; approximately 80% were seen once. Germline CDR1 reads SQVTM; CDR2 reads ANQGSEA. This CDR3 region has 15 residues. V trimming: 1 base; J trimming: 7 bases; junction bases outside the gene matches: 3. These data are taken from a study of blood T cell repertoires in COVID-19. Study information: PBMCs, B-cell-depleted T cells, or T cells were the source of the cDNA or gDNA that made up the material.

The V and J genes are TRBV29-1 and TRBJ2-1, with TRBD2 matching 14 bases. Sequenced input: peripheral blood. This TCR was recovered from a man in his 70s with acute or convalescent COVID-19. This CDR3 reads CSVEGGLAGVNEQFF. CDR3 sequence (DNA): TGCAGCGTTGAAGGGGGACTAGCGGGAGTAAATGAGCAGTTCTTC.